This TCR beta chain was recorded in a study of breast tumors, draining lymph nodes, adjacent tissues (TCRdb year 2016). Some background on the complete study: Breast cancer patients provided tumor, adjacent nontumor tissue and axillary lymph nodes, and the study compared the TCR beta repertoires across these three sources. In human breast cancer, the study set out to evaluate how tumor, surrounding tissue and draining lymph node repertoires relate to one another and whether T cells may move between these sites.

General findings and caveats noted by the study authors: In luminal-like breast cancer, tumor and nontumor tissue repertoires resembled each other significantly more than in basal-like breast cancer. T-cell repertoire diversity in tumors was found to be lower than in lymph nodes but higher than in nontumor tissue, and preferential V and J gene usage was observed. The conclusion that tumor T cells originate in lymph nodes was presented as consistent with a hypothesis rather than as directly demonstrated. The data were judged consistent with most tumor T cells deriving from the lymph node and then expanding within tumor tissue.

The lymph node samples were taken from the axillary draining lymph nodes of breast cancer patients. Sequenced using an Illumina HiSeq 2000. Multiplex PCR amplification was used to generate the TCR beta chain libraries. The amplified TCR beta chain products were analyzed by high-throughput sequencing. The raw public reads went through TCRdb reprocessing: fastp at Q25, MiXCR clone calling, in-frame beta chains kept. Each CDR3 protein gets just one entry, which takes the most common genes and DNA from the rows behind it. Here the sample has around 110,000 distinct CDR3 sequences; around 30% occur a single time. Approximately 5.4% of the sample lies in the top ten. Note on this clonotype: Its antigen is still unknown. No base quality values were provided; no much bigger clone lies one nucleotide off.

V is reduced by 2 bases and J by 0 bases, leaving a spacing of 7 bases between them. Counted from cysteine to phenylalanine, this CDR3 has 14 amino acids. Kept here is only the CDR3 DNA, which spans 42 bases and is read in frame from base 1. CDR1 and CDR2 were assigned from the germline V gene as SGHTA and FQGNSA. The chain joins TRBV7-2 to TRBJ1-1; a tentative D call is TRBD1 (6 bases match). Sequenced sample: axillary lymph node tissue. The sequence was collected from a female donor with breast cancer. Some clones in this sample may be carry-over from other donors' samples. The sequence in DNA is TGTGCCAGCAGCTTACAGGGGTTGAACACTGAAGCTTTCTTT. It translates to CASSLQGLNTEAFF.